This T cell receptor (beta chain) was sequenced in a study of CXCR3-negative and CXCR3-positive naive CD8 T cells. Background on the study: Total TRB output reached 130 million or so reads, about 1.5 +/- 0.3 million per library. Overall study findings and caveats: Most assays were run on fresh PBMCs (CXCR3 expression partially decreased after cryopreservation). The study found more hydrophobic TRB CDR3s in CXCR3-positive naive cells than in CXCR3-negative naive cells. TRBV-TRBJ usage matched between naive CXCR3-negative and CXCR3-positive cells but not between memory cells.

Comment on this clonotype: Its cognate antigen is unknown.

The germline CDR1 and CDR2 sequences are GTSNPN and SVGIG (reference sequence). CDR3 size: 12 residues. 5' RACE with UMI labels generated the TRB cDNA libraries. TCRdb processed the 5' RACE reads again and assigns one entry to each CDR3 protein, with no DNA. The sample totals some 150,000 distinct CDR3 sequences. The receptor was isolated from a human donor in good health. Some clones in this sample may be carry-over from other donors' samples. The J gene is TRBJ1-1, the V gene TRBV30. The material sequenced was naive CXCR3+ CD8+ T cells from blood. Subset given: CD45RO-CCR7+CD27+CD95- naive CD8+ T cells expressing CXCR3 (TNR3+). The CDR3 loop reads CAWSLGNTEAFF. Full variable domain (outside the CDR3, taken from reference TRBV30 and TRBJ1-1): SQTIHQWPATLVQPVGSPLSLECTVEGTSNPNLYWYRQAAGRGLQLLFYSVGIGQISSEVPQNLSASRPQDRQFILSSKKLLLSDSGFYLCAWSLGNTEAFFGQGTRLTVV.